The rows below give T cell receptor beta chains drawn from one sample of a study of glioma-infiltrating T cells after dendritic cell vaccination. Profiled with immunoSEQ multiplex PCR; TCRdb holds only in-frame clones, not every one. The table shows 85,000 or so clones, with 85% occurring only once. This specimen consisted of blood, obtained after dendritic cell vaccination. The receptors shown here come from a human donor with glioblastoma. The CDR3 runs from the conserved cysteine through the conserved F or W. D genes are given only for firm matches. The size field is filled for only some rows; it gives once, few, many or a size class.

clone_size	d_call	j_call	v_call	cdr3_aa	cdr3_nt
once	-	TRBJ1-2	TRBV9	CASSVASGNYGYTF	TGTGCCAGCAGCGTAGCCTCAGGTAACTATGGCTACACCTTC
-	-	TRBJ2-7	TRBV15	CATSRDPTYEQYF	TGTGCCACCAGCAGAGACCCCACCTACGAGCAGTACTTC
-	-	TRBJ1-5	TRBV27	CASSLSQNQPQHF	TGTGCCAGCAGTTTATCGCAGAATCAGCCCCAGCATTTT
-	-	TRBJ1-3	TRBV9	CASSPPPQGKGNTIYF	TGTGCCAGCAGCCCCCCACCGCAGGGAAAAGGAAACACCATATATTTT
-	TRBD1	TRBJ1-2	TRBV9	CASSVNRTGDNYGYTF	TGTGCCAGCAGCGTAAACCGGACAGGGGATAACTATGGCTACACCTTC
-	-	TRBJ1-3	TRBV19	CASSAHPRNTIYF	TGTGCCAGTAGTGCACACCCACGAAACACCATATATTTT
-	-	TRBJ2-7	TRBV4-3	CASSQDLGETSSYEQYF	TGCGCCAGCAGCCAAGATTTGGGAGAGACTAGCTCCTACGAGCAGTACTTC
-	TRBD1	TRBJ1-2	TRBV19	CASNPTEIKQGGNYGYTF	TGTGCCAGTAACCCTACTGAAATCAAACAGGGGGGAAACTATGGCTACACCTTC
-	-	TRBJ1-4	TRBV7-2	CASSLVVATNEKLFF	TGTGCCAGCAGCTTAGTTGTCGCAACTAATGAAAAACTGTTTTTT
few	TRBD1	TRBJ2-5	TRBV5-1	CASSMGDRAETQYF	TGCGCCAGCAGCATGGGGGACAGGGCAGAGACCCAGTACTTC
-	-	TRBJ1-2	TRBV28	CASSNSGEANYGYTF	TGTGCCAGCAGTAACTCAGGGGAAGCTAACTATGGCTACACCTTC
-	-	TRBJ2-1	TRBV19	CASSGLAGGGTYNEQFF	TGTGCCAGTAGTGGATTAGCTGGGGGAGGCACCTACAATGAGCAGTTCTTC
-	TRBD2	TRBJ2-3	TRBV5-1	CASSLELAGSDTQYF	TGCGCCAGCAGCTTGGAACTAGCGGGCTCAGATACGCAGTATTTT
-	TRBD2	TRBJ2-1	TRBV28	CASSLGLAGGRNEQFF	TGTGCCAGCAGTTTAGGTCTAGCGGGAGGGAGGAATGAGCAGTTCTTC
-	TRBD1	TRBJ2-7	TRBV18	CASSPGGTGGGYEQYF	TGTGCCAGCTCACCAGGAGGAACAGGGGGCGGCTACGAGCAGTACTTC
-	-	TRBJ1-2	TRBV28	CASSPIPGVRGYTF	TGTGCCAGCAGTCCAATCCCAGGGGTTCGTGGCTACACCTTC
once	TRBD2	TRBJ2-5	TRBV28	CASSSPTSGYQETQYF	TGTGCCAGCAGTTCCCCGACTAGCGGGTACCAAGAGACCCAGTACTTC
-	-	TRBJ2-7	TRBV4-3	CASSQRQESYEQYF	TGCGCCAGCAGCCAGAGACAGGAATCCTACGAGCAGTACTTC
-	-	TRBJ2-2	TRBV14	CASSPLIGQKGTGELFF	TGTGCCAGCAGCCCCTTAATAGGACAGAAGGGCACCGGGGAGCTGTTTTTT
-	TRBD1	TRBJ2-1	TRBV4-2	CASSQEEAGTVYNEQFF	TGTGCCAGCAGCCAAGAAGAGGCCGGGACAGTCTACAATGAGCAGTTCTTC
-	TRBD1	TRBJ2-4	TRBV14	CASSSGQGTKNIQYF	TGTGCCAGCAGCTCGGGACAGGGGACTAAAAACATTCAGTACTTC
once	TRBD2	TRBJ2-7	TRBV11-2	CASSLTTSGGYYEQYF	TGTGCCAGCAGCTTAACGACTAGCGGGGGGTACTACGAGCAGTACTTC
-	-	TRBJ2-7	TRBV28	CASSFLLARLTYEQYF	TGTGCCAGCAGTTTCCTACTAGCCCGCCTAACCTACGAGCAGTACTTC
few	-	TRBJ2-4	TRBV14	CASSPFPGLDPNIQYF	TGTGCCAGCAGCCCGTTCCCGGGACTTGATCCAAACATTCAGTACTTC
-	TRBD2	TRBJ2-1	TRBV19	CASSITTSGRAGQFF	TGTGCCAGTAGTATTACGACTAGCGGGAGGGCCGGGCAGTTCTTC
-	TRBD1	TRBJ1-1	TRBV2	CASSASGQSNTEAFF	TGTGCCAGCAGTGCCTCGGGACAGTCGAACACTGAAGCTTTCTTT
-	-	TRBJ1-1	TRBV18	CASSSLDLRGGNTEAFF	TGTGCCAGCTCATCTCTAGATCTACGGGGAGGGAACACTGAAGCTTTCTTT
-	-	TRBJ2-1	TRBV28	CASSLSGLESNEQFF	TGTGCCAGCAGTTTATCTGGACTTGAGAGCAATGAGCAGTTCTTC
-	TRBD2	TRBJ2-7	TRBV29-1	CSVEPGLAGSSYEQYF	TGCAGCGTTGAACCGGGACTAGCGGGGAGCTCCTACGAGCAGTACTTC
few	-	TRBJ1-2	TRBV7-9	CASSLAGTNVGDTF	TGTGCCAGCAGCTTAGCGGGGACTAACGTTGGGGACACCTTC
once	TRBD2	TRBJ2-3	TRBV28	CASSLRLAGYTDTQYF	TGTGCCAGCAGTCTCCGACTAGCGGGGTACACAGATACGCAGTATTTT
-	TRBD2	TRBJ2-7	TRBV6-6	CASSYSGGGISYEQYF	TGTGCCAGCAGTTACTCGGGCGGGGGGATCTCCTACGAGCAGTACTTC
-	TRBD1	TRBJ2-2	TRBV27	CASSRDRANTGELFF	TGTGCCAGCAGTAGAGACAGGGCGAACACCGGGGAGCTGTTTTTT
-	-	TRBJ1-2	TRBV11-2	CASSLGGDSLYGYTF	TGTGCCAGCAGCTTAGGAGGGGACTCCCTCTATGGCTACACCTTC
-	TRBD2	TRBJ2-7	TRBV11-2	CASSLDGLAGEWGRYEQYF	TGTGCCAGCAGCTTAGATGGACTAGCGGGAGAGTGGGGCCGTTACGAGCAGTACTTC
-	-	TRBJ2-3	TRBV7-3	CASSKDPRRASITDTQYF	TGTGCCAGCAGTAAAGACCCCCGGAGGGCAAGTATCACAGATACGCAGTATTTT
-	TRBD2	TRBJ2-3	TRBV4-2	CASSQGLADTDTQYF	TGTGCCAGCAGCCAAGGACTAGCGGACACAGATACGCAGTATTTT
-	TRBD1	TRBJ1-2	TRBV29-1	CSYRPTGGFGYTF	TGCAGCTATAGACCGACAGGGGGCTTCGGCTACACCTTC
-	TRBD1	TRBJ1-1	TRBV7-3	CASSLSGQGNTEAFF	TGTGCCAGCAGCTTGTCGGGACAGGGAAACACTGAAGCTTTCTTT
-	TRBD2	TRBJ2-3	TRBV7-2	CASSPGLAGWWGTDTQYF	TGTGCCAGCAGCCCGGGACTAGCGGGGTGGTGGGGGACAGATACGCAGTATTTT
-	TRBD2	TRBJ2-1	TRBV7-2	CASSLAHTAGGPYNEQFF	TGTGCCAGCAGCTTAGCGCACACGGCGGGAGGGCCCTACAATGAGCAGTTCTTC
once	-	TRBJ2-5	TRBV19	CASSIVERGQETQYF	TGTGCCAGTAGTATAGTTGAACGGGGGCAAGAGACCCAGTACTTC
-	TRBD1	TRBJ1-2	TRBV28	CASSDRQGWDYGYTF	TGTGCCAGCAGTGACCGACAGGGTTGGGACTATGGCTACACCTTC
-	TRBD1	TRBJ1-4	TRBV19	CASIDRASNEKLFF	TGTGCCAGCATTGACAGGGCTTCTAATGAAAAACTGTTTTTT
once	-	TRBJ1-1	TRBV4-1	CASSQGFGGGNTEAFF	TGCGCCAGCAGCCAAGGATTTGGGGGCGGGAACACTGAAGCTTTCTTT
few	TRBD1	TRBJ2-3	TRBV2	CASSEQGALDTQYF	TGTGCCAGCAGTGAACAGGGGGCCTTAGATACGCAGTATTTT
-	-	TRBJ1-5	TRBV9	CASSRAGVPPQPQHF	TGTGCCAGCAGCCGGGCCGGGGTACCTCCTCAGCCCCAGCATTTT
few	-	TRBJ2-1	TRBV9	CASTAGFSSYNEQFF	TGTGCCAGCACCGCAGGTTTTAGCTCCTACAATGAGCAGTTCTTC
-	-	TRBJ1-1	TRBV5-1	CASSRPTGGDTEAFF	TGCGCCAGCAGCCGGCCTACTGGGGGGGACACTGAAGCTTTCTTT
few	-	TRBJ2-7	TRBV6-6	CASSYGQNYEQYF	TGTGCCAGCAGTTACGGACAGAACTACGAGCAGTACTTC
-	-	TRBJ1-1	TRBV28	CASSFPGAGAEAFF	TGTGCCAGCAGTTTCCCAGGGGCCGGGGCTGAAGCTTTCTTT
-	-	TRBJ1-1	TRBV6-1	CASRITGGLNTEAFF	TGTGCCAGCAGAATAACCGGGGGTCTAAACACTGAAGCTTTCTTT
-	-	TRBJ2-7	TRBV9	CASSVGSEDYEQYF	TGTGCCAGCAGCGTAGGTAGCGAGGACTACGAGCAGTACTTC